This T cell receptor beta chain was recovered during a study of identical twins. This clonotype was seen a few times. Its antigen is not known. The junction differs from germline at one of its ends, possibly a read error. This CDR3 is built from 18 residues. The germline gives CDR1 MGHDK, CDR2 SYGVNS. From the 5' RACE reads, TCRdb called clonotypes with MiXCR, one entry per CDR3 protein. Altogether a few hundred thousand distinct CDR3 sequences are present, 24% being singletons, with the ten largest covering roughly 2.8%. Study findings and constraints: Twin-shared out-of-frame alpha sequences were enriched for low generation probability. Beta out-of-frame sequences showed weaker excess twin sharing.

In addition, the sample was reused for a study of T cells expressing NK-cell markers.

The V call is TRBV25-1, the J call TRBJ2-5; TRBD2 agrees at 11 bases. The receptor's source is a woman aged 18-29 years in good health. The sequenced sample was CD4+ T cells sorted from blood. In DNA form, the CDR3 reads TGTGCCAGCAGCAGTACGAGTGGGGGACTAGCGGAGGGGGAGACCCGGTACTTC. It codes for CASSSTSGGLAEGETRYF.